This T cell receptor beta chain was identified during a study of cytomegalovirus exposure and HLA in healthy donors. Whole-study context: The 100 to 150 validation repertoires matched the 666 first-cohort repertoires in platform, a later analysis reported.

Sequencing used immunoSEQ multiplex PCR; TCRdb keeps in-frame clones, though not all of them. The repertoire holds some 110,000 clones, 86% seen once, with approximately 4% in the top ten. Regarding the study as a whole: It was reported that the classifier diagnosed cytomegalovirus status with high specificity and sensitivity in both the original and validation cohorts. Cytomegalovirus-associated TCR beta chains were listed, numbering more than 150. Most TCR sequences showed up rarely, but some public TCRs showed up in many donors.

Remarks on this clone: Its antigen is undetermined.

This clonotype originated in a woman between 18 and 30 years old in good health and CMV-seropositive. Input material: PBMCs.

The CDR3 reads CASSDAGGVTDTQYF. CDR3 sequence (DNA): TGTGCCAGCAGTGATGCGGGAGGGGTCACAGATACGCAGTATTTT. The rearrangement joins TRBV6-1 to TRBJ2-3, with 9 bases identical to TRBD2. CDR1 and CDR2 from the germline V gene are MNHNS and SASEGT. Trimming at V came to 3 bases and at J to 2 bases, leaving 3 bases not matched to a gene. CDR3 length: 15 residues.